This TCR beta chain comes out of a study of Ad26.COV2.S vaccination and SARS-CoV-2 variants. Study results and caveats: Vaccine and placebo recipients had similar non-spike TCR breadth.

The repertoire was sequenced with immunoSEQ multiplex PCR; TCRdb's copy has only in-frame clones and lacks some. The sample includes around 400,000 clones, about 89% seen only once; the top ten take under 2%. Trimming cost V 0 bases and J 2 bases, with 6 bases left between them. The CDR3 is 14 amino acids. Germline V gene lookup returns CDR1 SGHNT and CDR2 YYREEE (reference sequence). Treatment denoted: around 19 received Ad26.COV2.S at low or high dose, single or two shots; roughly 5 received placebo; per-sample allocation not given. All samples were drawn on day 63, counting from the first vaccine or placebo injection. In the case of this clone: Its target is not known.

The material sequenced was peripheral blood, taken in a trial of Ad26.COV2.S vaccine versus placebo. V gene TRBV5-4 combines with J gene TRBJ2-1; D unresolved. The sequence came from a person between 18 and 59 years old who received the Ad26.COV2.S COVID-19 vaccine or a placebo. The CDR3 DNA is TGTGCCAGCAGCTTGGGAAGCACCTACAATGAGCAGTTCTTC. Its protein is CASSLGSTYNEQFF.